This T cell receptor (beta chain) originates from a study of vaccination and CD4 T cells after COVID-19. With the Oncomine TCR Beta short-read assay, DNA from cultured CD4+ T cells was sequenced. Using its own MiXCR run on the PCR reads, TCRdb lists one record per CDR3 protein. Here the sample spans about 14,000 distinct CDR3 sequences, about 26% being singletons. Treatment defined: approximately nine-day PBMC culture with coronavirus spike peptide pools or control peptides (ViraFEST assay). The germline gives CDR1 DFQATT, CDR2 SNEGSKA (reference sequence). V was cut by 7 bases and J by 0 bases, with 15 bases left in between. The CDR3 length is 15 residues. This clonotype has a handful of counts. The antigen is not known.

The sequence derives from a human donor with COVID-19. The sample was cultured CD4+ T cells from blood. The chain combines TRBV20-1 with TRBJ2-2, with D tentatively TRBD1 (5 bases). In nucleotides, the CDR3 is TGCAGTGTCAAAAGACAGAACGCGAACACCGGGGAGCTGTTTTTT. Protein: CSVKRQNANTGELFF.